This TCR beta chain stems from a study of T-cell memory formation after mild COVID-19. Study-wide findings and caveats: Whether day 37 second-wave clones are SARS-CoV-2-specific was not confirmed. Memory cells collected pre-infection included some clones that later responded, suggesting cross-reactive memory joined. Contracting clones localized mainly to CM and EM when CD4+ and mainly to EMRA when CD8+.

Each CDR3 protein gets one entry after TCRdb re-called the 5' RACE reads with MiXCR. The table records 300,000 to 400,000 distinct CDR3 sequences, 28% of them present only once. As to this clonotype: The antigen remains undetermined.

The V segment lost 6 bases and the J segment 4 bases; nucleotides outside the gene matches: 6. The CDR3 totals 14 residues. CDR1 MRHNA and CDR2 SNTAGT come from the germline V gene. This clonotype was obtained from an adult woman who had mild COVID-19 (a few samples of this study predate the infection). Cell type and time point are not known. The sample taken for sequencing was PBMCs or a T cell subset sorted from them (not recorded which). J is TRBJ1-1 and V is TRBV6-4, with 9 positions matching TRBD1. CDR3 in amino acids: CASSPTGGITEAFF. As DNA, the CDR3 is TGTGCCAGCAGCCCCACAGGGGGCATCACTGAAGCTTTCTTT.